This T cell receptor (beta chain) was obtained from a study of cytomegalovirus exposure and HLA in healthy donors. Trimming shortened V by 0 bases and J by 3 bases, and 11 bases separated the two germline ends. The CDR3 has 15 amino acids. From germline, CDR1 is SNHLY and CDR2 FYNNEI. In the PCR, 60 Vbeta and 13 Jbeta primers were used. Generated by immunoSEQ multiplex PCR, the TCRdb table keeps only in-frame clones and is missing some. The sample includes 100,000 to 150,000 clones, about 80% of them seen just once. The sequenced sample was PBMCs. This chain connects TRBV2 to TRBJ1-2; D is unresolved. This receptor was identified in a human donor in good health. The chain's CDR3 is CASSEALRVDYGYTF. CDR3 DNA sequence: TGTGCCAGCAGTGAAGCGCTTCGGGTCGACTATGGCTACACCTTC.